The rows below give T cell receptor beta chains drawn from one sample of a study of blood T cell repertoires in COVID-19. The table came from immunoSEQ multiplex PCR; TCRdb's copy has only in-frame clones and leaves some out. The sample consists of 120,000 or so clones, 79% of them appearing once. Sequenced input: peripheral blood. The receptors originated from a man between 40 and 49 years old with active or convalescent COVID-19. Each CDR3 is given with its conserved first and last residue. A D gene is named only where the DNA matches it firmly. Size tells how often a clone was seen (once, few, many) or the class of an expanded clone, and some rows leave it out.

j_call: TRBJ2-7; d_call: TRBD2; cdr3_length: 16; clone_size: NA; v_call: TRBV5-1; cdr3_aa: CASSLAPSGGSYEQYF; cdr3_nt: TGCGCCAGCAGCTTGGCCCCTAGCGGGGGTTCCTACGAGCAGTACTTC
j_call: TRBJ2-6; d_call: NA; cdr3_length: 20; clone_size: NA; v_call: TRBV23-1; cdr3_aa: CASSWSGTPIHNSGANVLTF; cdr3_nt: TGCGCCAGCAGTTGGAGCGGGACACCAATCCACAACTCTGGGGCCAACGTCCTGACTTTC
j_call: TRBJ1-4; d_call: NA; cdr3_length: 12; clone_size: NA; v_call: TRBV29-1; cdr3_aa: CTARGANEKLFF; cdr3_nt: TGCACCGCCAGGGGTGCTAATGAAAAACTGTTTTTT
j_call: TRBJ1-3; d_call: TRBD1; cdr3_length: 14; clone_size: few; v_call: TRBV10-3; cdr3_aa: CAIRADRAGNTIYF; cdr3_nt: TGTGCCATCAGGGCCGACAGGGCTGGAAACACCATATATTTT
j_call: TRBJ1-2; d_call: TRBD1; cdr3_length: 15; clone_size: NA; v_call: TRBV9; cdr3_aa: CASSPWDRELDGYTF; cdr3_nt: TGTGCCAGCAGCCCATGGGACAGGGAATTGGATGGCTACACCTTC
j_call: TRBJ2-4; d_call: NA; cdr3_length: 14; clone_size: NA; v_call: TRBV2; cdr3_aa: CASSTSGTKNIQYF; cdr3_nt: TGTGCCAGCAGTACCAGCGGTACAAAAAACATTCAGTACTTC
j_call: TRBJ2-7; d_call: TRBD2; cdr3_length: 17; clone_size: NA; v_call: TRBV5-1; cdr3_aa: CASSLVRLSGSIDEQYF; cdr3_nt: TGCGCCAGCAGCTTGGTAAGGCTTAGCGGGAGTATCGACGAGCAGTACTTC
j_call: TRBJ1-2; d_call: NA; cdr3_length: 14; clone_size: NA; v_call: TRBV2; cdr3_aa: CASSEQGSFYGYTF; cdr3_nt: TGTGCCAGCAGTGAACAGGGCAGCTTCTATGGCTACACCTTC
j_call: TRBJ2-6; d_call: NA; cdr3_length: 17; clone_size: NA; v_call: TRBV11-3; cdr3_aa: CASSVGQTSSGANVLTF; cdr3_nt: TGTGCCAGCAGCGTTGGACAGACCAGCTCTGGGGCCAACGTCCTGACTTTC
j_call: TRBJ1-1; d_call: NA; cdr3_length: 12; clone_size: once; v_call: TRBV3-1/TRBV3-2; cdr3_aa: CASSQDGRECFF; cdr3_nt: TGTGCCAGCAGCCAAGATGGGAGGGAGTGCTTCTTT
j_call: TRBJ1-2; d_call: TRBD1; cdr3_length: 15; clone_size: NA; v_call: TRBV3-1/TRBV3-2; cdr3_aa: CASSREITGEHGYTF; cdr3_nt: TGTGCCAGCAGCCGCGAAATAACAGGGGAGCATGGCTACACCTTC
j_call: TRBJ1-1; d_call: NA; cdr3_length: 14; clone_size: NA; v_call: TRBV6-6; cdr3_aa: CASRRADPTTEAFF; cdr3_nt: TGTGCCAGCAGGAGGGCGGACCCTACAACTGAAGCTTTCTTT
j_call: TRBJ2-2; d_call: NA; cdr3_length: 14; clone_size: few; v_call: TRBV5-1; cdr3_aa: CASSLAGRPGELFF; cdr3_nt: TGCGCCAGCAGCTTGGCCGGGAGACCCGGGGAGCTGTTTTTT
j_call: TRBJ1-1; d_call: NA; cdr3_length: 14; clone_size: NA; v_call: TRBV6-5; cdr3_aa: CASSYSGGDLKAFF; cdr3_nt: TGTGCCAGCAGTTACTCGGGAGGGGACTTAAAAGCTTTCTTT
j_call: TRBJ1-5; d_call: NA; cdr3_length: 13; clone_size: few; v_call: TRBV12-3/TRBV12-4; cdr3_aa: CASSLTALQPQHF; cdr3_nt: TGTGCCAGCAGTTTAACAGCCCTTCAGCCCCAGCATTTT
j_call: TRBJ1-4; d_call: NA; cdr3_length: 16; clone_size: NA; v_call: TRBV18; cdr3_aa: CASSPNGAPTNEKLFF; cdr3_nt: TGTGCCAGCTCACCAAACGGAGCTCCAACTAATGAAAAACTGTTTTTT
j_call: TRBJ1-6; d_call: NA; cdr3_length: 16; clone_size: NA; v_call: TRBV5-1; cdr3_aa: CASRPAGVQDNSPLHF; cdr3_nt: TGCGCCAGCAGACCTGCAGGGGTGCAGGATAATTCACCCCTCCACTTT
j_call: TRBJ1-1; d_call: TRBD1; cdr3_length: 15; clone_size: NA; v_call: TRBV6-6; cdr3_aa: CASSYPGQGKTEAFF; cdr3_nt: TGTGCCAGCAGTTACCCGGGACAGGGGAAGACTGAAGCTTTCTTT
j_call: TRBJ1-1; d_call: NA; cdr3_length: 13; clone_size: NA; v_call: TRBV30; cdr3_aa: CAWSRGQNTEAFF; cdr3_nt: TGTGCCTGGAGTCGAGGACAGAACACTGAAGCTTTCTTT
j_call: TRBJ2-2; d_call: NA; cdr3_length: 14; clone_size: NA; v_call: TRBV2; cdr3_aa: CASRVTGNTGELFF; cdr3_nt: TGTGCCAGCAGGGTTACCGGGAACACCGGGGAGCTGTTTTTT
j_call: TRBJ2-5; d_call: NA; cdr3_length: 15; clone_size: NA; v_call: TRBV6-1; cdr3_aa: CASSEDPGSGETQYF; cdr3_nt: TGTGCCAGCAGTGAAGACCCGGGGAGCGGAGAGACCCAGTACTTC
j_call: TRBJ1-4; d_call: NA; cdr3_length: 13; clone_size: few; v_call: TRBV20-1; cdr3_aa: CSASSRANEKLFF; cdr3_nt: TGCAGTGCTAGTAGCCGTGCTAATGAAAAACTGTTTTTT
j_call: TRBJ2-5; d_call: NA; cdr3_length: 15; clone_size: few; v_call: TRBV5-1; cdr3_aa: CASSLVGAVQETQYF; cdr3_nt: TGCGCCAGCAGCTTGGTAGGGGCAGTGCAAGAGACCCAGTACTTC
j_call: TRBJ1-2; d_call: TRBD1; cdr3_length: 16; clone_size: NA; v_call: TRBV7-9; cdr3_aa: CASSHGQAIANYGYTF; cdr3_nt: TGTGCCAGCAGCCACGGACAGGCGATAGCTAACTATGGCTACACCTTC
j_call: TRBJ2-7; d_call: TRBD1; cdr3_length: 16; clone_size: NA; v_call: TRBV6-2/TRBV6-3; cdr3_aa: CASSYTRTGDAYEQYF; cdr3_nt: TGTGCCAGCAGTTACACTAGGACAGGGGACGCCTACGAGCAGTACTTC
j_call: TRBJ1-2; d_call: NA; cdr3_length: 15; clone_size: NA; v_call: TRBV18; cdr3_aa: CASSSTTGSNYGYTF; cdr3_nt: TGTGCCAGCTCCTCTACCACAGGGTCTAACTATGGCTACACCTTC
j_call: TRBJ1-5; d_call: NA; cdr3_length: 13; clone_size: NA; v_call: TRBV30; cdr3_aa: CAWSVNSNQPQHF; cdr3_nt: TGTGCCTGGAGTGTCAATAGCAATCAGCCCCAGCATTTT
j_call: TRBJ1-1; d_call: NA; cdr3_length: 13; clone_size: NA; v_call: TRBV11-3; cdr3_aa: CASSHSPNTEAFF; cdr3_nt: TGTGCCAGCAGCCACAGTCCGAACACTGAAGCTTTCTTT
j_call: TRBJ1-5; d_call: NA; cdr3_length: 15; clone_size: NA; v_call: TRBV5-6; cdr3_aa: CASSFQDRLNQPQHF; cdr3_nt: TGTGCCAGCAGCTTCCAGGACAGACTCAATCAGCCCCAGCATTTT
j_call: TRBJ2-7; d_call: NA; cdr3_length: 16; clone_size: NA; v_call: TRBV5-4; cdr3_aa: CASSLDVDPLRGEQYF; cdr3_nt: TGTGCCAGCAGCTTGGATGTCGACCCACTCCGGGGAGAGCAGTACTTC
j_call: TRBJ1-1; d_call: NA; cdr3_length: 13; clone_size: NA; v_call: TRBV19; cdr3_aa: CASTLTANTEAFF; cdr3_nt: TGTGCCAGTACCTTGACAGCGAACACTGAAGCTTTCTTT
j_call: TRBJ2-7; d_call: NA; cdr3_length: 16; clone_size: NA; v_call: TRBV11-2; cdr3_aa: CASSLGGGESAYEQYF; cdr3_nt: TGTGCCAGCAGCTTAGGAGGTGGGGAGTCCGCCTACGAGCAGTACTTC
j_call: TRBJ1-2; d_call: TRBD1; cdr3_length: 15; clone_size: NA; v_call: TRBV6-2/TRBV6-3; cdr3_aa: CASSAPWDRAGGYTF; cdr3_nt: TGTGCCAGCAGTGCTCCTTGGGACAGGGCTGGCGGCTACACCTTC
j_call: TRBJ2-7; d_call: NA; cdr3_length: 14; clone_size: NA; v_call: TRBV7-2; cdr3_aa: CASSSPGLSYEQYF; cdr3_nt: TGTGCCAGCAGCTCGCCGGGACTGAGCTACGAGCAGTACTTC